The TCR beta chain described here comes from a study of cytomegalovirus exposure and HLA in healthy donors. Study details: Genotyping of 398 donors showed that about 83% belonged to the Caucasian-associated ancestry cluster.

The study ran its PCR with 60 Vbeta and 13 Jbeta primers. Method: immunoSEQ multiplex PCR; TCRdb's copy keeps in-frame clones and lacks some. The table includes 70,000 to 95,000 clones, over 60% detected once. This clone was recorded once. Its antigen is not identified. The study's findings and limits: Later on, an analysis found that several of the most significant clusters appeared to be linked to common viral pathogens, which included parvovirus B19. Based on reports, TCR beta sequences accurately predicted HLA-A and HLA-B alleles for most subjects. Cytomegalovirus status was reportedly diagnosed by the classifier with high specificity and sensitivity.

The germline gives CDR1 LNHDA, CDR2 SQIVND (reference sequence). The CDR3 has 13 residues. The V and J ends lost 2 bases and 13 bases, in that order; junction bases with no gene match: 7. The TCR comes from a male donor in good health and CMV-seronegative. Sequencing used PBMCs. The rearrangement links TRBV19 to TRBJ2-1; 8 nucleotides align to TRBD2. As DNA, the CDR3 is TGTGCCAGTAGTATATTCGGGGGGGAGTTTCAGTTCTTC. It is translated as CASSIFGGEFQFF.